This is a list of T cell receptor beta chains from one sample in a study of CD8 T cells in ankylosing spondylitis. TCRdb reanalysed the 5' RACE reads using MiXCR and keeps one entry per CDR3 protein. The sample shows about 250,000 distinct CDR3 sequences, 10% of them seen only once. Sequencing was carried out using blood, either unsorted or a sorted T cell fraction (not recorded which). The receptors were gathered from a male donor with ankylosing spondylitis or in good health (not recorded which). Both conserved end residues are part of each CDR3. Each record gives: V gene, D gene, J gene, clone size, CDR3 protein, CDR3 DNA. A D gene is named only where the DNA matches it firmly. Clone size appears in some rows only: once, few, many, or a class for an expanded clone.

v_gene: TRBV28
d_gene: .
j_gene: TRBJ2-4
abundance: .
CDR3aa: CASRTDALNIQYF
CDR3nt: TGTGCCAGCAGGACTGACGCTCTAAACATTCAGTACTTC

v_gene: TRBV7-9
d_gene: .
j_gene: TRBJ1-5
abundance: few
CDR3aa: CASSTSLGGVNQPQHF
CDR3nt: TGTGCCAGCAGCACCTCCCTGGGGGGGGTCAATCAGCCCCAGCATTTT

v_gene: TRBV20-1
d_gene: TRBD1
j_gene: TRBJ2-7
abundance: many
CDR3aa: CSARDRVTYEQYF
CDR3nt: TGCAGTGCTAGGGACAGGGTAACCTACGAGCAGTACTTC

v_gene: TRBV29-1
d_gene: .
j_gene: TRBJ2-3
abundance: many
CDR3aa: CSVRGGTTDTQYF
CDR3nt: TGCAGCGTTCGGGGCGGGACCACAGATACGCAGTATTTT

v_gene: TRBV25-1
d_gene: TRBD1
j_gene: TRBJ2-7
abundance: many
CDR3aa: CASRGDRGFGEQYF
CDR3nt: TGTGCCAGCAGGGGGGACAGGGGCTTTGGCGAGCAGTACTTC

v_gene: TRBV11-1
d_gene: .
j_gene: TRBJ2-3
abundance: .
CDR3aa: CASSLELTTQYF
CDR3nt: TGTGCCAGCAGCTTAGAATTGACTACGCAGTATTTT

v_gene: TRBV29-1
d_gene: .
j_gene: TRBJ1-2
abundance: .
CDR3aa: CSWGGETF
CDR3nt: TGCAGCTGGGGGGGGGAAACCTTC

v_gene: TRBV20-1
d_gene: TRBD1
j_gene: TRBJ1-2
abundance: few
CDR3aa: CSAPDREGGYTF
CDR3nt: TGCAGTGCCCCGGACAGGGAGGGAGGCTACACCTTC

v_gene: TRBV3-1
d_gene: TRBD2
j_gene: TRBJ2-1
abundance: many
CDR3aa: CASSQKRGLYNEQFF
CDR3nt: TGTGCCAGCAGCCAAAAGCGGGGGCTCTACAATGAGCAGTTCTTC

v_gene: TRBV5-1
d_gene: TRBD1
j_gene: TRBJ1-2
abundance: many
CDR3aa: CASSEGQTYGYTF
CDR3nt: TGCGCCAGCAGCGAGGGACAGACCTATGGCTACACCTTC

v_gene: TRBV6-1
d_gene: .
j_gene: TRBJ1-5
abundance: many
CDR3aa: CASSEMSGSQPQHF
CDR3nt: TGTGCCAGCAGTGAAATGTCGGGAAGTCAGCCCCAGCATTTT

v_gene: TRBV2
d_gene: .
j_gene: TRBJ1-1
abundance: .
CDR3aa: CASSRSPGKTNTEAFF
CDR3nt: TGTGCCAGCAGCCGCTCGCCAGGGAAAACGAACACTGAAGCTTTCTTT

v_gene: TRBV4-1
d_gene: TRBD2
j_gene: TRBJ2-2
abundance: few
CDR3aa: CASSQDSLAGGPGELFF
CDR3nt: TGCGCCAGCAGCCAAGATTCCCTAGCGGGAGGGCCCGGGGAGCTGTTTTTT

v_gene: TRBV3-1
d_gene: .
j_gene: TRBJ2-7
abundance: many
CDR3aa: CASSPTGTGPHYEQYF
CDR3nt: TGTGCCAGCAGCCCCACTGGGACGGGACCGCACTACGAGCAGTACTTC

v_gene: TRBV10-3
d_gene: .
j_gene: TRBJ1-2
abundance: many
CDR3aa: CAICPREGNYGYTF
CDR3nt: TGTGCCATTTGCCCGAGAGAAGGGAACTATGGCTACACCTTC

v_gene: TRBV5-1
d_gene: .
j_gene: TRBJ2-1
abundance: many
CDR3aa: CASSLEGSPLNEQFF
CDR3nt: TGCGCCAGCAGCTTGGAGGGCAGCCCCCTCAATGAGCAGTTCTTC

v_gene: TRBV11-2
d_gene: .
j_gene: TRBJ1-2
abundance: many
CDR3aa: CASSLIANYGYTF
CDR3nt: TGTGCCAGCAGCTTAATTGCAAACTATGGCTACACCTTC

v_gene: TRBV27
d_gene: .
j_gene: TRBJ1-1
abundance: many
CDR3aa: CASSLYALQNTEAFF
CDR3nt: TGTGCCAGCAGTTTATATGCCTTACAGAACACTGAAGCTTTCTTT

v_gene: TRBV19
d_gene: TRBD1
j_gene: TRBJ1-4
abundance: .
CDR3aa: CASMGQFNEKLFF
CDR3nt: TGTGCGAGTATGGGACAGTTTAATGAAAAACTGTTTTTT

v_gene: TRBV5-1
d_gene: .
j_gene: TRBJ1-1
abundance: many
CDR3aa: CASSLDSGNTEAFF
CDR3nt: TGCGCCAGCAGCTTGGACTCTGGGAACACTGAAGCTTTCTTT

v_gene: TRBV20-1
d_gene: .
j_gene: TRBJ1-6
abundance: .
CDR3aa: CSSRVMVRGSYNSPLHF
CDR3nt: TGCAGTTCTAGAGTCATGGTTAGGGGCTCCTATAATTCACCCCTCCACTTT

v_gene: TRBV20-1
d_gene: .
j_gene: TRBJ2-3
abundance: many
CDR3aa: CSVIRGTSTDTQYF
CDR3nt: TGCAGTGTGATCCGGGGAACTAGCACAGATACGCAGTATTTT

v_gene: TRBV20-1
d_gene: TRBD1
j_gene: TRBJ1-2
abundance: many
CDR3aa: CSAAGTANYGYTF
CDR3nt: TGCAGTGCTGCCGGGACAGCCAACTATGGCTACACCTTC

v_gene: TRBV20-1
d_gene: TRBD2
j_gene: TRBJ2-7
abundance: few
CDR3aa: CSASPGLASFYEQYF
CDR3nt: TGCAGTGCTTCCCCCGGACTAGCAAGCTTCTACGAGCAGTACTTC

v_gene: TRBV6-1
d_gene: .
j_gene: TRBJ2-7
abundance: few
CDR3aa: CASSRGPRYEQYF
CDR3nt: TGTGCCAGCAGCAGAGGCCCTCGATACGAGCAGTACTTC

v_gene: TRBV12-3/TRBV12-4
d_gene: .
j_gene: TRBJ1-5
abundance: many
CDR3aa: CASSFSSQLNQPQHF
CDR3nt: TGTGCCAGCAGTTTTTCTAGCCAGCTCAATCAGCCCCAGCATTTT

v_gene: TRBV3-1
d_gene: TRBD1
j_gene: TRBJ1-1
abundance: few
CDR3aa: CASSQGGQINTEAFF
CDR3nt: TGTGCCAGCAGCCAAGGGGGACAGATCAACACTGAAGCTTTCTTT

v_gene: TRBV11-2
d_gene: .
j_gene: TRBJ1-2
abundance: few
CDR3aa: CASSPILGGLTNYGYTF
CDR3nt: TGTGCCAGCAGTCCTATCTTAGGAGGCCTCACAAACTATGGCTACACCTTC

v_gene: TRBV6-1
d_gene: TRBD2
j_gene: TRBJ2-1
abundance: many
CDR3aa: CASNQLAGGLSNEQFF
CDR3nt: TGTGCCAGCAACCAGCTAGCGGGGGGCCTCAGCAATGAGCAGTTCTTC

v_gene: TRBV7-7
d_gene: .
j_gene: TRBJ2-7
abundance: many
CDR3aa: CASSVDSGYEQYF
CDR3nt: TGTGCCAGCAGCGTGGACAGCGGCTACGAGCAGTACTTC

v_gene: TRBV20-1
d_gene: .
j_gene: TRBJ1-5
abundance: few
CDR3aa: CSARDSVQGWGNQPQHF
CDR3nt: TGCAGTGCTAGAGATTCTGTACAGGGATGGGGCAATCAGCCCCAGCATTTT

v_gene: TRBV5-2
d_gene: .
j_gene: TRBJ2-5
abundance: .
CDR3aa: CAMGSGLRTSGYQETQYF
CDR3nt: TGTGCCATGGGCTCGGGGCTCCGGACTAGCGGATACCAAGAGACCCAGTACTTC

v_gene: TRBV28
d_gene: TRBD1
j_gene: TRBJ1-2
abundance: few
CDR3aa: CASSFRTGRAGYTF
CDR3nt: TGTGCCAGCAGTTTTCGGACAGGGAGGGCTGGCTACACCTTC

v_gene: TRBV6-1
d_gene: .
j_gene: TRBJ1-2
abundance: few
CDR3aa: CASIISQGGGYTF
CDR3nt: TGTGCCAGCATCATCAGCCAGGGCGGTGGCTACACCTTC

v_gene: TRBV12-3/TRBV12-4
d_gene: TRBD2
j_gene: TRBJ2-5
abundance: many
CDR3aa: CASSLARAGGRKETQYF
CDR3nt: TGTGCCAGCAGTTTAGCTCGCGCGGGGGGACGTAAAGAGACCCAGTACTTC